This T cell receptor beta chain was identified during a study of blood T cell repertoires in COVID-19. Measured with immunoSEQ multiplex PCR; TCRdb has only the in-frame clones, and not every one. Of 430,000 or so clones detected, about 87% appear once; the ten largest clones hold less than 0.95%. This CDR3 contains 14 residues. The germline V gene encodes CDR1 SGHRS and CDR2 YFSETQ. The germline V and J ends were trimmed by 4 bases and 2 bases, with 12 bases remaining between them. The V gene is TRBV5-1, the J gene TRBJ2-5; D unresolved. The source is a man between 18 and 35 years old with COVID-19, enrolled during active disease. Sequencing was done on a sample of peripheral blood. CDR3 residues: CASSIQTVQETQYF. The CDR3 DNA reads as TGCGCCAGCAGCATACAGACGGTACAAGAGACCCAGTACTTC. Combining the CDR3 with reference TRBV5-1 and TRBJ2-5 gives the whole variable domain KAGVTQTPRYLIKTRGQQVTLSCSPISGHRSVSWYQQTPGQGLQFLFEYFSETQRNKGNFPGRFSGRQFSNSRSEMNVSTLELGDSALYLCASSIQTVQETQYFGPGTRLLVL.